This TCR beta chain was sequenced for a study of shared clonotypes between healthy human individuals. Findings and caveats of the study: Limitation of the genetic and exposure-history diversity represented came from the few donors.

V gave up 5 bases and J gave up 0 bases; unmatched junction bases: 10. The CDR3 has 16 residues. Germline V gene lookup returns CDR1 LNHDA and CDR2 SQIVND (reference sequence). Produced via immunoSEQ multiplex PCR; TCRdb's table is partial and in-frame only. Of some 2,000,000 clones in the sample, 90% to 95% were seen once. This clone occurred once. Its cognate antigen is unknown. This TCR was recovered from a man aged 18-30 years in good health. The chain recombines TRBV19 with TRBJ2-7, with TRBD1 matching 7 bases. Sequenced input: naive CD4+ T cells sorted from blood. Subset of the sample: CD45RA+ positively selected. CDR3 residues: CASSAPGTASSYEQYF. CDR3 coding DNA: TGTGCCAGTAGTGCGCCAGGGACAGCTAGCTCCTACGAGCAGTACTTC.